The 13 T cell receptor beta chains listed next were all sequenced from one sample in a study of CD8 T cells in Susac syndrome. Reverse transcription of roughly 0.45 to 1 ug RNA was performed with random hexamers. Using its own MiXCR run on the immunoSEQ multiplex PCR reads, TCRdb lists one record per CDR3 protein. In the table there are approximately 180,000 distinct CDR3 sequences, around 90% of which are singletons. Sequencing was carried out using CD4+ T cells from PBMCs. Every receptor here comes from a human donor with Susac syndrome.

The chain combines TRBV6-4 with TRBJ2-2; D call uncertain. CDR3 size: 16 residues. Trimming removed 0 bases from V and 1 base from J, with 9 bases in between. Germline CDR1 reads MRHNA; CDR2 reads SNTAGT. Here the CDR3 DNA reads TGTGCCAGCAGTGACTCCTTCCGGAAGAACACCGGGGAGCTGTTTTTT. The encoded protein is CASSDSFRKNTGELFF.

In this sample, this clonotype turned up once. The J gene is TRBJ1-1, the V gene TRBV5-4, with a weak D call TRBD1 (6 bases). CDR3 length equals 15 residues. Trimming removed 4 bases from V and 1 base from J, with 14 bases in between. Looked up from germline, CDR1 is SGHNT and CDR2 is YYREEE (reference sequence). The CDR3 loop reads CASSPPQGWNTEAFF. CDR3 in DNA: TGTGCCAGCAGCCCGCCGCAGGGGTGGAACACTGAAGCTTTCTTT.

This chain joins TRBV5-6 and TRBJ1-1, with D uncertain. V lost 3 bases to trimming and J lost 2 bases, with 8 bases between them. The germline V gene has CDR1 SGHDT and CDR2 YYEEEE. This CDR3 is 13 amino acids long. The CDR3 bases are TGTGCCAGCAGCTCGGGCCCCAACACTGAAGCTTTCTTT. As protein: CASSSGPNTEAFF.

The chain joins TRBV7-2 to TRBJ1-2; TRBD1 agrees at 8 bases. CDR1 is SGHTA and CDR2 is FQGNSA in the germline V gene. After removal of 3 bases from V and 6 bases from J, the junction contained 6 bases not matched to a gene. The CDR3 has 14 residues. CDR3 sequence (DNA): TGTGCCAGCAGCTTCCGACAGGGGCGAGATGGCTACACCTTC. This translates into CASSFRQGRDGYTF.

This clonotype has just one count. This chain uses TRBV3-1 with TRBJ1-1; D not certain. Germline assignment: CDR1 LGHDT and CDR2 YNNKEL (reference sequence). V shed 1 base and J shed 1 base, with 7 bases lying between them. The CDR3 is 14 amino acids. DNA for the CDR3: TGTGCCAGCAGCCAAGTCATCGGGAACACTGAAGCTTTCTTT. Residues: CASSQVIGNTEAFF.

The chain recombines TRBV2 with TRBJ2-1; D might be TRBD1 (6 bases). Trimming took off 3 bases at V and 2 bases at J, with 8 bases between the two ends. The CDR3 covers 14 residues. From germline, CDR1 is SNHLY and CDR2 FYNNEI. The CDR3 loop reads CASSEDSPYNEQFF. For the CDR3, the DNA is TGTGCCAGCAGTGAGGACAGCCCCTACAATGAGCAGTTCTTC.

The CDR3: CASSYTRGVGTGELFF. The CDR3 nucleotides read TGCGCCAGCAGCTACACAAGGGGAGTCGGCACCGGGGAGCTGTTTTTT. V and J are TRBV5-1 and TRBJ2-2; D is perhaps TRBD1 or TRBD2 (5 bases each). This CDR3 spans 16 amino acids. V was cut by 3 bases and J by 4 bases, with 16 bases left in between. Germline CDR1 SGHRS, CDR2 YFSETQ.

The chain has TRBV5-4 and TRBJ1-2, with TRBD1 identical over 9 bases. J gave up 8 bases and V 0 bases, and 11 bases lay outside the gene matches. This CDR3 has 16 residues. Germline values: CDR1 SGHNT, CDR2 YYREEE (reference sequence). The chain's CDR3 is CASSLGGTGTGRGYTF. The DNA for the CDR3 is TGTGCCAGCAGCTTGGGTGGGACTGGGACAGGGCGGGGCTACACCTTC.

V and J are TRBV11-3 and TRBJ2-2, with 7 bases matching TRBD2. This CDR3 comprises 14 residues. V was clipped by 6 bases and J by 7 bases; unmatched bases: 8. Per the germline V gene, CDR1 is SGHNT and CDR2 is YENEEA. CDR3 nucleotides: TGTGCCAGCAGTCCTAGCGGCGTCGGCGGGGAGCTGTTTTTT. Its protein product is CASSPSGVGGELFF.

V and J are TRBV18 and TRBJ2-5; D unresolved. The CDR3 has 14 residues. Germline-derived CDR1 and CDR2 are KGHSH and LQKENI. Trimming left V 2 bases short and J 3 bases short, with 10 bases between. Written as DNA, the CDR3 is TGTGCCAGCTCACCAGTGCTAGTGAAAGAGACCCAGTACTTC. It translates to CASSPVLVKETQYF.

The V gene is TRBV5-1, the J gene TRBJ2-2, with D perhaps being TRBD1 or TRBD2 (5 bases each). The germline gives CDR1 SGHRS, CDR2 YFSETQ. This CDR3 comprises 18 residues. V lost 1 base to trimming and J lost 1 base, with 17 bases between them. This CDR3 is CASSLSQGVFLNTGELFF. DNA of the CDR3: TGCGCCAGCAGCTTGTCTCAGGGAGTTTTTTTGAACACCGGGGAGCTGTTTTTT.

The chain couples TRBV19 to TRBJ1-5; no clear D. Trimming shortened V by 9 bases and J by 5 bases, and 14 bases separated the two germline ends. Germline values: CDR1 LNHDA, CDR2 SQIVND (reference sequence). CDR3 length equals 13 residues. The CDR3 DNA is TGTGCCAGCGGGAGTCATGTTTATCAGCCCCAGCATTTT. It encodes CASGSHVYQPQHF.

DNA of the CDR3: TGCAGCGTTGCGTGGCGACAGGGGGCCTATGAGCAGTTCTTC. It is translated as CSVAWRQGAYEQFF. The chain is built from TRBV29-1 and TRBJ2-1; 10 nucleotides align to TRBD1. V shed 4 bases, J shed 8 bases, and the junction held 8 bases outside the gene matches. Germline V lookup: CDR1 SQVTM, CDR2 ANQGSEA. The length of the CDR3 is 14 residues.